This T cell receptor beta chain was sequenced for a study of beta chain features in type 1 diabetes. Regarding the study as a whole: Comparison showed that naive, central memory and Treg TCRB repertoires appeared more similar among patients than among healthy donors.

As to this clone: Its antigen is still unknown.

J lost 2 bases, V lost 7 bases, and 5 bases had no gene match. CDR1 is SGHVS, CDR2 FNYEAQ, per germline. The CDR3 has 15 residues. All sorted populations exceeded 95% purity. Expressed TCRB transcripts were sequenced, since all the RNA that had been isolated was reverse transcribed. Generated by immunoSEQ multiplex PCR, the TCRdb table keeps only in-frame clones and is missing some. The data show 900,000 or so clones, around a sixth seen once. Sequencing was done on a sample of naive CD4+ T cells from blood. V and J are TRBV7-6 and TRBJ2-5; 12 bases align to TRBD2. The sequence was obtained from a woman aged 18-35 years in good health. The CDR3 nucleotides are TGTGCCAGCACGCCTACTAGCGGGAGGCAAGAGACCCAGTACTTC. Residues: CASTPTSGRQETQYF.